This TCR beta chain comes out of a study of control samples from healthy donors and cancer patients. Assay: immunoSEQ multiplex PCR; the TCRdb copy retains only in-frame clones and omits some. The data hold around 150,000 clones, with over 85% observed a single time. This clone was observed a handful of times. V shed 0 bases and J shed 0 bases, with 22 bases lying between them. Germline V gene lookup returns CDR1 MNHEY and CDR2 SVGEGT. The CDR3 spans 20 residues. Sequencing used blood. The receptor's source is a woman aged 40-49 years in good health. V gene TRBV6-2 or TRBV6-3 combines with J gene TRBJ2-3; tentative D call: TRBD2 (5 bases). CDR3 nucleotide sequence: TGTGCCAGCAGTTACTCCCCGGGGAGTGGGATCCTGGCTAGCACAGATACGCAGTATTTT. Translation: CASSYSPGSGILASTDTQYF.